A single count supports the clone carrying this T cell receptor (beta chain). Its antigen is undetermined. Per the germline V gene, CDR1 is SGHNT and CDR2 is YENEEA. Deletions cut 5 bases from V and 0 bases from J, with 11 bases between. This CDR3 comprises 15 residues. The sample belongs to a study of vaccination and CD4 T cells after COVID-19. Study-level background: Convalescents were six males and four females, two of them Hispanic. Study conclusions and caveats: It was found that, in convalescent patients, 304 of 307 vaccine-specific clones were spike mono-reactive.

TCRdb recomputed calls from the PCR reads with MiXCR, one row per CDR3 protein. The sample lists roughly 14,000 distinct CDR3 sequences; 65% to 70% were seen once. The sequence was collected from a human donor who had recovered from COVID-19. The source was CD4+ T cells from blood, collected after SARS-CoV-2 vaccination. The chain employs TRBV11-3 and TRBJ2-1, with D possibly being TRBD1 or TRBD2 (5 bases each). CDR3 coding DNA: TGTGCCAGCAGCCGTGGGACGGCCTCCTACAATGAGCAGTTCTTC. It specifies CASSRGTASYNEQFF.